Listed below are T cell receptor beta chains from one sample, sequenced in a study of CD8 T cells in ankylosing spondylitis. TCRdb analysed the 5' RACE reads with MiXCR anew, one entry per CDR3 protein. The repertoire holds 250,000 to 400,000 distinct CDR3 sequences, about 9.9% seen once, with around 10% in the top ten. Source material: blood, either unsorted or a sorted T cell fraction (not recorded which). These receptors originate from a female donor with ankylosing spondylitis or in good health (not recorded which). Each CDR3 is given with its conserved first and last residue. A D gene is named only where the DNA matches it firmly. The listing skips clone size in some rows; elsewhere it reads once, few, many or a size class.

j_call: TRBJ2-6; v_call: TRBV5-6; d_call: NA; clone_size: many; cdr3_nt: TGTGCCAGCAGCATACACCGCTCTGGGGCCAACGTCCTGACTTTC; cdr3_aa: CASSIHRSGANVLTF
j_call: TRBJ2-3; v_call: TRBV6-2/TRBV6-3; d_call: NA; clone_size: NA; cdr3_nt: TGTGCCAGCAGTTACGTTGCGGGGCCCTCAGTGGATACGCAGTATTTT; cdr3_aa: CASSYVAGPSVDTQYF
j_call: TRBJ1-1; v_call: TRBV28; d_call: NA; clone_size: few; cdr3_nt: TGTGCCAGCAGTTTACCGCCGACGGGCCCAGCTTTCTTT; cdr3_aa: CASSLPPTGPAFF
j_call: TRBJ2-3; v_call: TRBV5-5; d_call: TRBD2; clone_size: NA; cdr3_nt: TGTGCCAGCAGCCTCCCCACAGGACTAGGCGCTGATACGCAGTATTTT; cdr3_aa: CASSLPTGLGADTQYF
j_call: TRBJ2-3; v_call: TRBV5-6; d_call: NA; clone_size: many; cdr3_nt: TGTGCCAGCAGCTTGACAGACACTAGCACAGATACGCAGTATTTT; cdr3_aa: CASSLTDTSTDTQYF
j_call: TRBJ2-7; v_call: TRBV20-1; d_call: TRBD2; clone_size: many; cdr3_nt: TGCAGTGCTCGGGGTCTAGCGGGGGACTACGAGCAGTACTTC; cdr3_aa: CSARGLAGDYEQYF
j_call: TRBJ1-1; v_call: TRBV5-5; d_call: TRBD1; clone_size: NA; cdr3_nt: TGTGCCAGCACTCGACAGGGGACCATGAACACTGAAGCTTTCTTT; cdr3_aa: CASTRQGTMNTEAFF
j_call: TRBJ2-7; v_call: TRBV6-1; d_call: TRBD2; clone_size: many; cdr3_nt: TGTGCCAGCAGTATTACTAGCGGGAGGTACGAGCAGTACTTC; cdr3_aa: CASSITSGRYEQYF
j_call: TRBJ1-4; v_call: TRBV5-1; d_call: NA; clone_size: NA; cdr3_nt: TGCGCCAGCAGCCCGCGTCCCGGGGGGACTTTCTCAACTAATGAAAAACTGTTTTTT; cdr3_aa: CASSPRPGGTFSTNEKLFF
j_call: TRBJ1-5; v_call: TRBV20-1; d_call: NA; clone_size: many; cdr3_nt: TGCAGTGCTAAGGGGACTAGCAATCAGCCCCAGCATTTT; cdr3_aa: CSAKGTSNQPQHF
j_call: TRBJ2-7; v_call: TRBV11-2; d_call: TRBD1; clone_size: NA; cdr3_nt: TGTGCCAGCAGCTTAGCCCGATTAAGGACAGGGAGGTACGAGCAGTACTTC; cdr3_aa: CASSLARLRTGRYEQYF